Each of the 27 T cell receptor beta chains below was sequenced from the same sample in a study of OX40 agonist ivuxolimab in advanced cancers. Sequencing was performed with immunoSEQ multiplex PCR; in TCRdb, only in-frame clones are kept and a portion is missing. Here the sample spans roughly 30,000 clones, 88% being singletons. The input for sequencing was CD4+ or CD8+ T cells sorted from blood, taken in a trial of the OX40 agonist ivuxolimab. Receptors originate from an adult with an advanced solid tumor such as melanoma, head and neck, liver or kidney cancer.

This chain links TRBV4-1 with TRBJ1-6, with D possibly being TRBD1 (6 bases). The germline V gene encodes CDR1 MGHRA and CDR2 YSYEKL. V gave up 4 bases and J gave up 6 bases, with 22 bases separating them. The CDR3 contains 18 residues. For the CDR3, the DNA is TGCGCCAGCAGCCGTACCCGATTCCGGGACAATCCTAATTCACCCCTCCACTTT. Its translation is CASSRTRFRDNPNSPLHF.

V gene TRBV7-8 combines with J gene TRBJ2-3, with unresolved D. Trimming took off 5 bases at V and 0 bases at J, with 24 bases between the two ends. Germline V gene lookup returns CDR1 SGHVS and CDR2 FQNEAQ. The CDR3 contains 19 residues. Here the CDR3 DNA reads TGTGCCAGCAGCGACCTATCCTCGCGCATAATTTCTAGCACAGATACGCAGTATTTT. Residues: CASSDLSSRIISSTDTQYF.

This chain links TRBV7-7 with TRBJ2-7, with a tentative D call TRBD2 (5 bases). With 1 base removed from V and 5 bases from J, the gap between germline ends came to 12 bases. This CDR3 comprises 14 residues. Germline lookup yields CDR1 SSHAT and CDR2 FNYEAQ (reference sequence). CDR3 nucleotides: TGTGCCAGCAGCTTAGGGGGTCTCGGGGACGAGCAGTACTTC. Translating it yields CASSLGGLGDEQYF. Looking up the rest from reference TRBV7-7 and TRBJ2-7 gives the full variable domain: GAGVSQSPRYKVTKRGQDVTLRCDPISSHATLYWYQQALGQGPEFLTYFNYEAQPDKSGLPSDRFSAERPEGSISTLTIQRTEQRDSAMYRCASSLGGLGDEQYFGPGTRLTVT.

J is TRBJ2-7 and V is TRBV19, with 7 bases lining up with TRBD2. V shed 1 base, J shed 0 bases, and the junction held 0 bases outside the gene matches. Germline CDR1 reads LNHDA; CDR2 reads SQIVND (reference sequence). The CDR3 has 14 residues. CDR3 DNA: TGTGCCAGTAGTATAGGCGGGAGCTCCTACGAGCAGTACTTC. Translation gives CASSIGGSSYEQYF.

The rearrangement uses TRBV20-1 and TRBJ1-2; D ambiguous. Looked up from germline, CDR1 is DFQATT and CDR2 is SNEGSKA (reference sequence). The length of the CDR3 is 10 residues. V lost 6 bases to trimming and J lost 1 base, with 3 bases between them. The chain's CDR3 is CSALNYGYTF. The DNA for the CDR3 is TGCAGTGCCCTTAACTATGGCTACACCTTC.

The chain joins TRBV28 to TRBJ2-5; weak D call: TRBD1 (7 bases). Trimming cost V 4 bases and J 3 bases, with 24 bases left between them. Germline assignment: CDR1 MDHEN and CDR2 SYDVKM. This CDR3 is built from 18 residues. CDR3 coding DNA: TGTGCCAGCAGTTACCCCCGGGACAGATCATGGGGGGAAGAGACCCAGTACTTC. Protein: CASSYPRDRSWGEETQYF.

The rearrangement uses TRBV6-6 and TRBJ2-7; D is uncertain. The CDR3 consists of 11 residues. Germline loops: CDR1 MNHNY, CDR2 SVGAGI (reference sequence). V lost 0 bases and J 7 bases, leaving 4 bases between the germline ends. CDR3 DNA: TGTGCCAGCAGTTACTCGCGGGAGCAGTACTTC. It specifies CASSYSREQYF.

This clone was seen more than once but under ten times. The chain joins TRBV7-9 to TRBJ1-5, with 7 bases matching TRBD1. J was trimmed by 7 bases and V by 5 bases; bases with no gene match: 8. Looked up from germline, CDR1 is SEHNR and CDR2 is FQNEAQ (reference sequence). CDR3 size: 14 residues. The CDR3 sequence: CASSPGGGYQPQHF. CDR3 coding DNA: TGTGCCAGCAGCCCAGGGGGAGGGTACCAGCCCCAGCATTTT.

This clone turned up a few times. This chain joins TRBV15 and TRBJ1-1, with D hard to call. Per germline, CDR1 LNHNV and CDR2 YYDKDF (reference sequence). The CDR3 consists of 11 residues. Between the trimmed V and J ends, which lost 5 bases and 12 bases, there was a span of 13 bases. The CDR3 sequence: CATSQAAGTFF. In nucleotides, the CDR3 is TGTGCCACCAGCCAAGCTGCGGGAACTTTCTTT.

This clone turned up a few times. The V call is TRBV7-6, the J call TRBJ2-2; D gene uncertain. Germline CDR1 SGHVS, CDR2 FNYEAQ. The CDR3 covers 13 residues. V was cut by 1 base and J by 1 base, with 1 base left in between. The CDR3 region is CASSLGNTGELFF. In DNA, the CDR3 is TGTGCCAGCAGCTTAGGGAACACCGGGGAGCTGTTTTTT.

This clone was seen more than once but under ten times. V usage is TRBV5-4 and J usage is TRBJ2-1, with D tentatively TRBD1 or TRBD2 (5 bases each). Germline V CDR1 and CDR2: SGHNT, YYREEE (reference sequence). V gave up 3 bases and J gave up 10 bases, with 11 bases separating them. The CDR3 sequence is 12 residues long. The CDR3 DNA follows: TGTGCCAGCAGCTCCGGGACGCAAGAGCAGTTCTTC. Its translation is CASSSGTQEQFF.

Concerning this clone: Additional DNA sequences in this sample encode the identical CDR3. The chain employs TRBV6-5 and TRBJ1-1; unclear D gene. Deletions cut 0 bases from V and 4 bases from J, with 6 bases between. CDR3 length: 13 amino acids. Germline-derived CDR1 and CDR2 are MNHEY and SVGAGI. The CDR3 DNA is TGTGCCAGCAGTTACTCCGGGCCCACTGAAGCTTTCTTT. Residues: CASSYSGPTEAFF.

This clone was picked up one time. V is TRBV18 and J is TRBJ2-3, with 8 nucleotides matching TRBD1. The CDR3 length is 15 residues. Germline lookup yields CDR1 KGHSH and CDR2 LQKENI. Trimming at V came to 5 bases and at J to 2 bases, leaving 6 bases not matched to a gene. Written as DNA, the CDR3 is TGTGCCAGCTCATCGACAGGGGAGATCACAGATACGCAGTATTTT. Amino acid sequence: CASSSTGEITDTQYF.

The chain recombines TRBV7-6 with TRBJ1-2, with a weak D call TRBD1 (6 bases). V dropped 0 bases and J dropped 4 bases, with 9 bases sitting between them. Germline V gives CDR1 SGHVS, CDR2 FNYEAQ. This CDR3 region has 14 residues. The CDR3, as DNA: TGTGCCAGCAGCTTAGCAGGGGGTACCTATGGCTACACCTTC. Translation: CASSLAGGTYGYTF.

The chain has TRBV4-1 and TRBJ2-7, with 9 bases lining up with TRBD1. Losses at the gene ends were 0 bases for V and 5 bases for J; bases not matched to a gene: 8. CDR1 and CDR2 (germline): MGHRA, YSYEKL. This CDR3 contains 16 residues. In nucleotides, the CDR3 is TGCGCCAGCAGCCAAGAAGGGTTGGGACAGGGCCACGAGCAGTACTTC. Translated, it gives CASSQEGLGQGHEQYF.

The chain combines TRBV6-5 with TRBJ2-5; D is possibly TRBD1 (5 bases). The J call may not be correct, given that the DNA end is closer to TRBJ2-7. The germline V gene encodes CDR1 MNHEY and CDR2 SVGAGI. CDR3 size: 14 residues. CDR3 nucleotide sequence: TGTGCCAGCAGTTACGGCAGGGCGCCTTACGAGCAGTACTTC. Protein product: CASSYGRAPYEQYF.

The V call is TRBV28, the J call TRBJ2-5, with 7 nucleotides matching TRBD2. The CDR3 has 16 residues. The V gene's germline CDR1 is MDHEN and CDR2 SYDVKM. After removal of 2 bases from V and 1 base from J, the junction contained 7 bases not matched to a gene. CDR3 in DNA: TGTGCCAGCAGTTTAACCAGCGGGGATCCCCAAGAGACCCAGTACTTC. Its translation is CASSLTSGDPQETQYF. Variable domain in full (rest from reference TRBV28 and TRBJ2-5): DVKVTQSSRYLVKRTGEKVFLECVQDMDHENMFWYRQDPGLGLRLIYFSYDVKMKEKGDIPEGYSVSREKKERFSLILESASTNQTSMYLCASSLTSGDPQETQYFGPGTRLLVL.

The chain joins TRBV7-6 to TRBJ2-5, with D unresolved. CDR3 length: 15 residues. Trimming cost V 0 bases and J 1 base, with 9 bases left between them. CDR1 and CDR2 (germline): SGHVS, FNYEAQ. CDR3 loop: CASSLAPRLQETQYF. As DNA, the CDR3 is TGTGCCAGCAGCTTAGCGCCCCGACTCCAAGAGACCCAGTACTTC.

A word on this clone: This CDR3 is also generated by other DNA sequences in the sample. The rearrangement links TRBV6-5 to TRBJ1-1, with a tentative D call TRBD1 (5 bases). This CDR3 has 13 residues. The germline V and J ends were trimmed by 2 bases and 1 base, with 5 bases remaining between them. Germline CDR1 and CDR2: MNHEY and SVGAGI. The CDR3 DNA follows: TGTGCCAGCAGTTACGGGGGGAACACTGAAGCTTTCTTT. This encodes CASSYGGNTEAFF.

The sample holds a few counts of this clone. The V gene is TRBV30, the J gene TRBJ1-4; D is undetermined. The ends were cut back, 1 base at V and 0 bases at J, with 9 bases in the middle. This CDR3 has 15 residues. Germline loops: CDR1 GTSNPN, CDR2 SVGIG (reference sequence). The CDR3 DNA follows: TGTGCCTGGAGTGGAGTAAGAGCAACTAATGAAAAACTGTTTTTT. It specifies CAWSGVRATNEKLFF.

This sequence joins TRBV7-7 and TRBJ2-7, with TRBD2 as a possible D gene (5 bases). The V end was cut by 3 bases, the J end by 6 bases, with 21 bases between. In germline, CDR1 is SSHAT, CDR2 FNYEAQ (reference sequence). The CDR3 is 16 residues long. CDR3 sequence (DNA): TGTGCCAGCAGCTTGTGGAGGCGACGGAGCAAGTGCGAGCAGTACTTC. This gives the protein CASSLWRRRSKCEQYF. The entire variable domain, with the rest obtained from reference TRBV7-7 and TRBJ2-7, is as follows: GAGVSQSPRYKVTKRGQDVTLRCDPISSHATLYWYQQALGQGPEFLTYFNYEAQPDKSGLPSDRFSAERPEGSISTLTIQRTEQRDSAMYRCASSLWRRRSKCEQYFGPGTRLTVT.

V and J are TRBV11-2 and TRBJ2-7, with 9 bases fitting TRBD1. There are 15 residues in the CDR3. The germline gives CDR1 SGHAT, CDR2 FQNNGV. With 5 bases clipped from V and 1 base from J, the junction kept 6 bases outside the gene matches. The DNA for the CDR3 is TGTGCCAGCAGCGCCGGACAGGGGATTTCCTACGAGCAGTACTTC. It yields the protein CASSAGQGISYEQYF.

The chain recombines TRBV6-5 with TRBJ1-4; TRBD1 might be the D (5 bases). This CDR3 region has 13 residues. With 8 bases removed from V and 6 bases from J, the gap between germline ends came to 13 bases. CDR1 and CDR2 from the germline V gene are MNHEY and SVGAGI. The DNA for the CDR3 is TGTGCCAGCCAGGCAGGGATTCATGAAAAACTGTTTTTT. Translating gives CASQAGIHEKLFF.

J is TRBJ1-2 and V is TRBV25-1; no clear D gene. V lost 1 base to trimming and J lost 5 bases, with 8 bases between them. Germline V gene lookup returns CDR1 MGHDK and CDR2 SYGVNS. The CDR3 loop spans 13 amino acids. In DNA form, the CDR3 reads TGTGCCAGCAGTGAATGGAAAGGGTATGGCTACACCTTC. It encodes CASSEWKGYGYTF.

This clone was detected only a few times. This chain links TRBV27 with TRBJ2-5, with a weak D call TRBD1 (7 bases). The V end was cut by 6 bases, the J end by 5 bases, with 13 bases between. The CDR3 totals 13 residues. Per the germline V gene, CDR1 is MNHEY and CDR2 is SMNVEV (reference sequence). For the CDR3, the DNA is TGTGCCAGCAGAAACAGGGGAGGCGAGACCCAGTACTTC. Protein product: CASRNRGGETQYF.

V and J are TRBV2 and TRBJ2-3; D could derive from TRBD1 or TRBD2 (5 bases each). Between the trimmed V and J ends, which lost 11 bases and 2 bases, there was a span of 11 bases. This CDR3 is built from 12 residues. CDR1 and CDR2 (germline): SNHLY, FYNNEI. CDR3 in amino acids: CAGRGPTDTQYF. In DNA form, the CDR3 reads TGTGCCGGACGGGGCCCCACAGATACGCAGTATTTT.

This chain uses TRBV30 with TRBJ2-5; D is possibly TRBD1 or TRBD2 (6 bases each). The germline V and J ends were trimmed by 0 bases and 4 bases, with 9 bases remaining between them. Germline CDR1 is GTSNPN and CDR2 is SVGIG (reference sequence). This CDR3 is 13 amino acids long. CDR3 sequence (DNA): TGTGCCTGGAGTGTACAGGGAGGAGAGACCCAGTACTTC. This gives the protein CAWSVQGGETQYF.